This T cell receptor beta chain was captured by sequencing in a study of blood T cell repertoires in COVID-19. Turning to the study itself: The United States, Italy and Spain were the sources of the acute and convalescent COVID-19 samples. Sources were T cells, B-cell-depleted T cells, or PBMCs; the material itself was cDNA or gDNA.

The CDR3 totals 14 residues. The V and J ends lost 6 bases and 6 bases, in that order; junction bases with no gene match: 9. CDR1 and CDR2 (germline): KGHSH, LQKENI. Authors' methods: Estimation of nucleated cell counts relied on the amplification of reference gene primers. Measured with immunoSEQ multiplex PCR; TCRdb has only the in-frame clones, and not every one. The V and J calls and clone size were taken over from that table, and D and trimming were inferred from the DNA. The sample contains around 80,000 clones, approximately 80% of which appear only once. Sequenced input: peripheral blood. The J gene is TRBJ1-1, the V gene TRBV18; 8 bases are a match to TRBD1. The sequence came from an elderly man with acute or convalescent COVID-19. CDR3 bases: TGTGCCAGCTCCTCAGACAGGGGATGGGCTGAAGCTTTCTTT. Translation gives CASSSDRGWAEAFF. Variable domain in full (rest from reference TRBV18 and TRBJ1-1): NAGVMQNPRHLVRRRGQEARLRCSPMKGHSHVYWYRQLPEEGLKFMVYLQKENIIDESGMPKERFSAEFPKEGPSILRIQQVVRGDSAAYFCASSSDRGWAEAFFGQGTRLTVV.